What follows describes a single TCR beta chain. Its antigen is unknown. No much larger clonotype is one base removed from it; base qualities were not supplied. RNA was extracted using the RNeasy kit, and about 0.45 to 1 ug of the RNA was reverse transcribed with random hexamers. The immunoSEQ multiplex PCR assay, covering 54 Vbeta and 13 Jbeta segments, was used to amplify TCR beta CDR3 regions. PCR amplification bias was corrected using a synthetic template baseline for primer optimization and computational correction. Concerning the study's data processing: Reads were assigned to V, D and J genes according to IMGT and analyzed in immunoSEQ Analyzer, with only productive sequences retained. Clonality was computed as one minus Shannon entropy normalized by log2 of the number of productive unique sequences. For each patient and control, public and private clones were evaluated within the 100 most prevalent clones. Susac-specific clones were defined as absent from healthy and MS cohorts, some 1,000 published viral clones and other ImmuneACCESS disease sequences. TCRdb itself trimmed the public reads at Q25 with fastp, ran MiXCR and retained productive beta chains. Rows are unified per CDR3 protein, each entry keeping the most common DNA and genes. The V and J calls and clone size come from TCRdb's table, not from the authors' own analysis. In all, the sample holds about 210,000 distinct CDR3 sequences, and 85% to 95% of those were seen once. Together, the top ten hold approximately 0.094% of the sample.

The source of the sample is a study of CD8 T cells in Susac syndrome (dated by TCRdb to about 2019). Looking at the study overall: Whether CD8+ T cell activation and differentiation in Susac syndrome was antigen driven was tested using repertoire sequencing.

Peripheral blood CD8+ and CD4+ T cells from healthy donors, Susac syndrome patients and multiple sclerosis patients were profiled by high-throughput TCR beta sequencing. The healthy donors served as controls matched for age and sex. Bulk CD8+ and CD4+ T cells were purified by magnetic negative isolation, while CD8+ TEMRA cells were enriched using FACS. Blood was drawn into EDTA tubes, processed within 24 hours, and PBMCs were isolated by density gradient centrifugation. PBMCs destined for TCR sequencing were cryopreserved in liquid nitrogen and later thawed in a 37 °C water bath. A purity of at least 90% was achieved for sorted or isolated CD4+, CD8+ and CD8+ TEMRA cells. The CDR3, cysteine through phenylalanine, is 10 amino acids long. Only the CDR3 region is kept as DNA, spanning 30 bases read in frame from base 1. As encoded in the germline V gene, CDR1 is SQVTM while CDR2 is ANQGSEA. V is reduced by 8 bases and J by 7 bases, leaving a spacing of 9 bases between them.

What the work shows at the level of the full study, not this receptor alone: The study acknowledged that relatively few individuals were included in the TCR sequencing and HLA analysis.

The rearranged chain carries TRBV29-1 and TRBJ2-1, with no confident D gene call. The sequenced material came from CD4+ T cells from PBMCs. The TCR originated in a human donor in good health. The DNA is as follows: TGCAGCTCCCGTCAAAATGAGCAGTTCTTC. The translation is CSSRQNEQFF.